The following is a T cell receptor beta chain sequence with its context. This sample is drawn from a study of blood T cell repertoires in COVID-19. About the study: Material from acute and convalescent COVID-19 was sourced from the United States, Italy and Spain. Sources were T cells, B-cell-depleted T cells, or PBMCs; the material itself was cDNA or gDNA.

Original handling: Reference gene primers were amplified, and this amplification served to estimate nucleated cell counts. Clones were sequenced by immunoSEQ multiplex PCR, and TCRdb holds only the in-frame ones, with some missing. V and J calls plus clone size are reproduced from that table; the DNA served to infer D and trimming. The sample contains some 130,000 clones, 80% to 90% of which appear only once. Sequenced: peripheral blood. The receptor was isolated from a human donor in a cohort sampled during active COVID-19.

The CDR3 DNA sequence: TGTGCCAGCACTGCGGGACGCCTCACTACCTACGAGCAGTACTTC. Its translation: CASTAGRLTTYEQYF. This chain joins TRBV6-5 and TRBJ2-7, with D perhaps matching TRBD2 (6 bases). Germline assignment: CDR1 MNHEY and CDR2 SVGAGI. The CDR3 covers 15 residues. The V end was cut by 7 bases, the J end by 2 bases, with 18 bases between.